This T cell receptor beta chain was captured by sequencing in a study of CD8 T cells in Susac syndrome. As regards this clonotype: What it binds is not known.

The authors reverse transcribed roughly 0.5 to 1 ug RNA with random hexamers. Multiplex PCR with immunoSEQ amplified the TCR beta CDR3 across 54 Vbeta and 13 Jbeta. TCRdb recomputed calls from the immunoSEQ multiplex PCR reads with MiXCR, one row per CDR3 protein. The sample has about 80,000 distinct CDR3 sequences, 94% seen once. TEMRA cells were enriched by FACS, and CD4+ and CD8+ T cells were negatively isolated. General study findings and limits: The total CD8+ repertoires yielded around 15 Susac-specific public clones and the CD8+ TEMRA repertoires yielded four or five.

The V end lost 3 bases, the J end lost 0 bases, and 14 bases lay between the germline ends. Germline V gene sequence: CDR1 SGHRS, CDR2 YFSETQ. This CDR3 contains 16 residues. The TCR was taken from a human donor with Susac syndrome. The V call is TRBV5-1, the J call TRBJ2-3, with D possibly called TRBD1 or TRBD2 (5 bases each). Sample: CD8+ T cells from PBMCs. The CDR3 nucleotides are TGCGCCAGCAGCTCGGTGGGGGTTCCTAGCACAGATACGCAGTATTTT. Protein product: CASSSVGVPSTDTQYF. The full variable domain, completed using reference TRBV5-1 and TRBJ2-3, is KAGVTQTPRYLIKTRGQQVTLSCSPISGHRSVSWYQQTPGQGLQFLFEYFSETQRNKGNFPGRFSGRQFSNSRSEMNVSTLELGDSALYLCASSSVGVPSTDTQYFGPGTRLTVL.